These T cell receptor beta chains were read from a single sample in a study of T cells in Graves' hyperthyroidism and ophthalmopathy. From the multiplex PCR reads, TCRdb called clonotypes with MiXCR, one entry per CDR3 protein. The sample yields about 480,000 distinct CDR3 sequences, roughly 14% seen once. The material sequenced was blood. Receptor source: a woman aged 18-35 years with Graves' hyperthyroidism. CDR3s include the opening cysteine and the closing phenylalanine or tryptophan. The order of the fields is J gene, clone size, D gene, V gene, CDR3 protein, CDR3 DNA. A D gene is named only where the DNA matches it firmly. The size entry is marked missing in some rows and otherwise reads once, few, many or a size class.

TRBJ1-1,many,-,TRBV29-1,CSVEFREGTEAFF,TGCAGCGTTGAATTCCGGGAGGGGACTGAAGCTTTCTTT
TRBJ1-1,few,-,TRBV11-3,CASSKGAHTEAFF,TGTGCCAGCAGTAAAGGTGCCCACACTGAAGCTTTCTTT
TRBJ2-1,-,TRBD2,TRBV12-5,CASGLASIKREVHNEQFF,TGTGCTAGTGGTTTGGCCTCAATCAAGCGGGAGGTCCACAATGAGCAGTTCTTC
TRBJ2-7,-,-,TRBV5-5,CASSLEFLAWDEQYF,TGTGCCAGCAGCTTGGAATTTCTAGCGTGGGACGAGCAGTACTTC
TRBJ1-5,few,-,TRBV7-2,CASSPRDKGLGNQPQHF,TGTGCCAGCAGCCCGAGGGACAAGGGGCTGGGCAATCAGCCCCAGCATTTT
TRBJ2-7,many,TRBD1,TRBV29-1,CSVQKPGQRREQYF,TGCAGCGTTCAAAAACCGGGACAGCGTAGAGAGCAGTACTTC
TRBJ2-1,many,-,TRBV7-6,CASSGDNEQFF,TGTGCCAGCAGCGGAGACAATGAGCAGTTCTTC
TRBJ2-2,many,-,TRBV7-3,CASSSQGTPNTGELFF,TGTGCCAGCAGCTCTCAAGGGACACCGAACACCGGGGAGCTGTTTTTT
TRBJ2-5,few,TRBD1,TRBV19,CASRDRVRKTQYF,TGTGCCAGTAGGGACAGGGTGCGAAAGACCCAGTACTTC
TRBJ2-7,few,-,TRBV19,CASSKIQHPSSYEQYF,TGTGCCAGTAGTAAGATCCAACATCCGAGCTCCTACGAGCAGTACTTC
TRBJ1-1,many,-,TRBV29-1,CSVDNGSPNTEAFF,TGCAGCGTTGACAACGGGAGCCCGAACACTGAAGCTTTCTTT
TRBJ1-1,many,-,TRBV12-3/TRBV12-4,CASSNRVSTEAFF,TGTGCCAGCAGTAACAGGGTGAGCACTGAAGCTTTCTTT
TRBJ1-6,many,-,TRBV28,CASRRQVDTPPRPLHF,TGTGCCAGCAGGCGTCAGGTAGACACGCCACCCCGGCCCCTCCACTTT
TRBJ1-3,many,-,TRBV6-1,CAGSRDIGADTIYF,TGTGCCGGCTCAAGGGATATCGGCGCGGACACCATATATTTT
TRBJ2-2,many,TRBD2,TRBV12-3/TRBV12-4,CASKLSGRAITGELFF,TGTGCCAGCAAACTGAGCGGGAGGGCCATCACCGGGGAGCTGTTTTTT
TRBJ1-1,many,-,TRBV7-3,CASSEGSWNTEAFF,TGTGCCAGCAGCGAGGGGAGTTGGAACACTGAAGCTTTCTTT
TRBJ2-7,many,TRBD2,TRBV20-1,CSAIYYGTSLNEQYF,TGCAGTGCTATATATTATGGGACTAGCCTCAACGAGCAGTACTTC
TRBJ1-1,many,-,TRBV27,CASNIGTGITEAFF,TGTGCCAGCAACATAGGTACAGGGATAACTGAAGCTTTCTTT
TRBJ2-6,-,-,TRBV5-5,CASSLEYREASGANVLTF,TGTGCCAGCAGCTTGGAATACAGGGAGGCCTCTGGGGCCAACGTCCTGACTTTC
TRBJ2-2,many,TRBD1,TRBV11-2,CASSRTGDTGELFF,TGTGCCAGCAGCCGGACAGGGGACACCGGGGAGCTGTTTTTT
TRBJ2-5,-,TRBD2,TRBV12-5,CASALGLAGQGTRETQYF,TGTGCTAGTGCCTTGGGACTAGCGGGACAGGGAACCAGAGAGACCCAGTACTTC
TRBJ2-5,many,-,TRBV19,CASSSFGEGKETQYF,TGTGCCAGTAGTAGTTTCGGAGAGGGAAAGGAGACCCAGTACTTC